The 28 T cell receptor beta chains given below trace back to one sample, sequenced in a study of blood T cell repertoires in COVID-19. Using immunoSEQ multiplex PCR, the repertoire was profiled, and TCRdb retains in-frame clones only, with some absent. The sample includes approximately 60,000 clones, 70% to 90% seen only once; the top ten take 2.5% to 3.5%. Sequenced: peripheral blood. The receptors stem from a man aged 50-59 years with active COVID-19.

The gene calls are TRBV9 and TRBJ2-4; 8 bases align to TRBD2. Germline V CDR1 and CDR2: SGDLS, YYNGEE. There are 15 residues in the CDR3. V was pared by 2 bases and J by 7 bases, with 8 bases of the junction left unmatched. The DNA of the CDR3 is TGTGCCAGCAGCGTCGACGCCGGGAGGGCGAACATTCAGTACTTC. Protein: CASSVDAGRANIQYF.

V usage is TRBV6-5 and J usage is TRBJ1-1; 9 nucleotides align to TRBD1. V gave up 6 bases and J gave up 2 bases; unmatched junction bases: 4. The CDR3 consists of 14 residues. Germline CDR1 reads MNHEY; CDR2 reads SVGAGI. The CDR3 sequence: CASSHRGLNTEAFF. The CDR3 coding sequence is TGTGCCAGCAGCCACAGGGGGCTCAACACTGAAGCTTTCTTT.

The V call is TRBV6-5, the J call TRBJ2-3, with a possible D match to TRBD2 (6 bases). Germline V gives CDR1 MNHEY, CDR2 SVGAGI. This CDR3 spans 13 amino acids. Trimming removed 8 bases at V and 2 bases at J, with 11 bases between. CDR3 in amino acids: CASRDSSTDTQYF. The CDR3 DNA reads TGTGCCAGCCGGGACTCTTCCACAGATACGCAGTATTTT.

The genes are TRBV6-2 or TRBV6-3 and TRBJ2-7, with 8 bases fitting TRBD2. Germline-derived CDR1 and CDR2 are MNHEY and SVGEGT. The CDR3 loop spans 18 amino acids. Trimming took 6 bases from V and 3 from J; bases not matched to a gene: 19. CDR3 coding DNA: TGTGCCAGCAGCCACGGGCTAGCGGGCCGACGGGTGGGCTACGAGCAGTACTTC. This translates into CASSHGLAGRRVGYEQYF.

This chain joins TRBV27 and TRBJ2-3, with D possibly TRBD1 on 6 matching bases. With 8 bases removed from V and 5 bases from J, the gap between germline ends came to 17 bases. Germline V gene sequence: CDR1 MNHEY, CDR2 SMNVEV (reference sequence). The CDR3 extends over 14 amino acids. The CDR3 spells CASGLQGVLDTQYF. CDR3 sequence (DNA): TGTGCCAGCGGTCTACAGGGAGTCCTAGATACGCAGTATTTT.

The chain joins TRBV19 to TRBJ1-1; 8 bases line up with TRBD1. From germline, CDR1 is LNHDA and CDR2 SQIVND (reference sequence). V trimming: 7 bases; J trimming: 6 bases; junction bases outside the gene matches: 10. This CDR3 is 14 amino acids long. This chain's CDR3 is CASKSSLQGAEAFF. In DNA, the CDR3 is TGTGCCAGTAAGTCCTCCTTACAGGGGGCTGAAGCTTTCTTT.

This chain connects TRBV18 to TRBJ1-2; 12 bases match TRBD1. The CDR3 extends over 15 amino acids. Per germline, CDR1 KGHSH and CDR2 LQKENI. Unmatched junction bases numbered 7, after V lost 3 bases and J lost 8 bases. The CDR3 region has the DNA TGTGCCAGCTCACCGTTGGGACAGGGGGCCTCCGGCTACACCTTC. It specifies CASSPLGQGASGYTF.

The chain uses TRBV27 and TRBJ2-7; the match to TRBD1 covers 8 bases. The germline CDR1 and CDR2 sequences are MNHEY and SMNVEV (reference sequence). The CDR3 has 14 amino acids. J gave up 4 bases and V 8 bases, and 10 bases lay outside the gene matches. The CDR3: CASGGQGGEYEQYF. In DNA, the CDR3 is TGTGCCAGCGGAGGACAGGGAGGAGAGTACGAGCAGTACTTC.

This clone was counted a single time. J is TRBJ2-6 and V is TRBV19, with TRBD1 identical over 9 bases. J lost 4 bases, V lost 8 bases, and 6 bases had no gene match. Germline V gene data show CDR1 as LNHDA and CDR2 as SQIVND (reference sequence). The CDR3 sequence is 15 residues long. CDR3 coding DNA: TGTGCCAGTGGGACAGGGCAGGGGGGGGCCAACGTCCTGACTTTC. Translating gives CASGTGQGGANVLTF.

The chain is built from TRBV4-3 and TRBJ2-7; 10 bases align to TRBD2. The junction had 14 bases not matched to a gene; V was cut back by 0 bases and J by 3 bases. CDR3 size: 19 residues. Germline V gene data show CDR1 as LGHNA and CDR2 as YSLEER. The CDR3 protein is CASSQDLGSGRPSGYEQYF. CDR3 sequence (DNA): TGCGCCAGCAGCCAAGATCTCGGTAGCGGGAGGCCCTCGGGCTACGAGCAGTACTTC.

This clone has only one observation. The chain carries TRBV6-5 and TRBJ1-6; 7 bases agree with TRBD1. Germline CDR1 reads MNHEY; CDR2 reads SVGAGI. J gave up 8 bases and V 2 bases, and 3 bases lay outside the gene matches. The CDR3 contains 14 residues. CDR3 sequence reads: CASSYRDSHSPLHF. DNA of the CDR3: TGTGCCAGCAGTTACCGGGACAGCCATTCACCCCTCCACTTT.

The V gene is TRBV3-1 (or the pseudogene TRBV3-2), the J gene TRBJ2-3, with 9 bases that match TRBD2. The length of the CDR3 is 15 residues. The ends lost 4 bases at V and 5 bases at J; junction bases unmatched: 7. Germline V CDR1 and CDR2: LGHDT, YNNKEL (reference sequence). The CDR3 nucleotides read TGTGCCAGCAGCCGACCTGCTAGCGGGGAAGATACGCAGTATTTT. It yields the protein CASSRPASGEDTQYF.

This clone was observed a handful of times. The chain links TRBV6-4 to TRBJ1-5, with 11 bases fitting TRBD1. Losses at the gene ends were 4 bases for V and 9 bases for J; bases not matched to a gene: 17. The CDR3 contains 18 residues. Germline CDR1 is MRHNA and CDR2 is SNTAGT. CDR3 coding DNA: TGTGCCAGCAGTGTGGTTAGTGGCGGGACAGGGGGTTTATTGCCCCAGCATTTT. It specifies CASSVVSGGTGGLLPQHF.

The chain has TRBV19 and TRBJ1-5, with 8 bases matching TRBD1. Germline values: CDR1 LNHDA, CDR2 SQIVND (reference sequence). The CDR3 is 16 residues long. Germline trimming cut 6 bases from V and 3 bases from J; bases unmatched to any gene: 10. For the CDR3, the DNA is TGTGCCAGTAGCTCCTTTACCCAGGGGGCCAATCAGCCCCAGCATTTT. Translating gives CASSSFTQGANQPQHF.

The chain employs TRBV7-8 and TRBJ1-1; D gene ambiguous. Germline V gene sequence: CDR1 SGHVS, CDR2 FQNEAQ. Trimming removed 5 bases from V and 5 bases from J, with 15 bases in between. This CDR3 has 14 amino acids. The CDR3 DNA follows: TGTGCCAGCAGCCCTACTGAAATGCGGACTGAAGCTTTCTTT. This codes for CASSPTEMRTEAFF.

This clone was recorded only once. This sequence joins TRBV15 and TRBJ2-2; D is possibly TRBD2 (6 bases). The germline V gene encodes CDR1 LNHNV and CDR2 YYDKDF (reference sequence). The CDR3 consists of 16 residues. The V end was cut by 0 bases, the J end by 6 bases, with 14 bases between. In DNA form, the CDR3 reads TGTGCCACCAGCAGAGATTGGATGGGGGGTGCCGGGGAGCTGTTTTTT. Amino acids: CATSRDWMGGAGELFF.

This sequence joins TRBV4-1 and TRBJ1-2; 7 nucleotides line up with TRBD1. The CDR3 totals 16 residues. In germline, CDR1 is MGHRA, CDR2 YSYEKL. Trimming cost V 4 bases and J 4 bases; bases outside gene matches: 12. The CDR3 DNA reads TGCGCCAGCAGCCGCGTCCCGGGACAGCTTGGCTATGGCTACACCTTC. Its translation is CASSRVPGQLGYGYTF.

CDR3 nucleotides: TGTGCCTGGAGGCTAATCGGACAGGGGAGCACTGAAGCTTTCTTT. Protein product: CAWRLIGQGSTEAFF. The chain combines TRBV30 with TRBJ1-1; TRBD1 aligns across 9 bases. CDR1 is GTSNPN, CDR2 SVGIG, per germline (reference sequence). Losses at the gene ends were 3 bases for V and 4 bases for J; bases not matched to a gene: 9. This CDR3 is 15 amino acids long.

This clone is labeled medium-sized. This chain connects TRBV27 to TRBJ2-7, with D uncertain. Per germline, CDR1 MNHEY and CDR2 SMNVEV (reference sequence). This CDR3 spans 16 amino acids. The V end was cut by 4 bases, the J end by 3 bases, with 19 bases between. The CDR3 here is CASSYLLRRWVYEQYF. Here the CDR3 DNA reads TGTGCCAGCAGTTACCTCTTAAGGCGGTGGGTCTACGAGCAGTACTTC.

The chain has TRBV3-1 (or the pseudogene TRBV3-2) and TRBJ2-1, with 11 bases lining up with TRBD2. This CDR3 is built from 15 residues. Germline lookup yields CDR1 LGHDT and CDR2 YNNKEL (reference sequence). Trimming cost V 3 bases and J 5 bases; bases outside gene matches: 3. In DNA form, the CDR3 reads TGTGCCAGCAGCCACCTAGCGGGAGGCCACAATGAGCAGTTCTTC. Translation gives CASSHLAGGHNEQFF.

This clone appeared once. The rearrangement uses TRBV24-1 and TRBJ1-4; no firm D call. Germline CDR1 KGHDR, CDR2 SFDVKD. The CDR3 runs 15 residues. The germline V and J ends were trimmed by 3 bases and 2 bases, with 9 bases remaining between them. The chain's CDR3 is CATSDGEATNEKLFF. The CDR3 DNA follows: TGTGCCACCAGTGATGGGGAGGCGACTAATGAAAAACTGTTTTTT.

The J gene is TRBJ1-1, the V gene TRBV19; weak D call: TRBD1 (6 bases). Trimming pared 4 bases from V and 1 base from J, leaving 13 bases between. Germline V gene lookup returns CDR1 LNHDA and CDR2 SQIVND (reference sequence). The CDR3 length is 15 residues. The CDR3 region is CASSSPGHRNTEAFF. The DNA of the CDR3 is TGTGCCAGTAGTAGTCCGGGACACCGGAACACTGAAGCTTTCTTT.

The CDR3 protein is CASSSPRLRQYNEQFF. In nucleotides, the CDR3 is TGTGCCAGCAGCTCCCCCAGGCTAAGACAGTACAATGAGCAGTTCTTC. The rearrangement joins TRBV7-9 to TRBJ2-1, with D perhaps TRBD1 (5 bases). Trimming took off 4 bases at V and 4 bases at J, with 17 bases between the two ends. The CDR3 length is 16 residues. Per the germline V gene, CDR1 is SEHNR and CDR2 is FQNEAQ (reference sequence). Full variable domain (rest looked up from reference TRBV7-9 and TRBJ2-1): DTGVSQNPRHKITKRGQNVTFRCDPISEHNRLYWYRQTLGQGPEFLTYFQNEAQLEKSRLLSDRFSAERPKGSFSTLEIQRTEQGDSAMYLCASSSPRLRQYNEQFFGPGTRLTVL.

The rearrangement joins TRBV21-1 to TRBJ2-1; TRBD1, the D gene given by the table, was not confirmed from the DNA. TRBV21-1 is reported as a pseudogene. The CDR3 totals 16 residues. The CDR3 nucleotides read TGTGCCAGCAGCAAAGGAGCAGGGATAACCTACAATGAGCAGTTCTTC. The encoded protein is CASSKGAGITYNEQFF.

This sequence joins TRBV5-1 and TRBJ1-4, with TRBD1 matching over 7 bases. Germline CDR1 and CDR2: SGHRS and YFSETQ. With 4 bases clipped from V and 8 bases from J, the junction kept 14 bases outside the gene matches. The CDR3 sequence is 16 residues long. The CDR3 DNA sequence: TGCGCCAGCAGCCCCCCCAGCCAGACAGGGAACGAAAAACTGTTTTTT. Translation: CASSPPSQTGNEKLFF.

This rearrangement joins TRBV20-1 to TRBJ2-2; D not certain. CDR3 size: 14 residues. Germline-derived CDR1 and CDR2 are DFQATT and SNEGSKA (reference sequence). Trimming shortened V by 3 bases and J by 3 bases, and 11 bases separated the two germline ends. This CDR3 is CSASPFGYTGELFF. CDR3 DNA sequence: TGCAGTGCTAGTCCCTTCGGTTACACCGGGGAGCTGTTTTTT.

The chain joins TRBV10-1 to TRBJ1-1, with D perhaps TRBD1 (5 bases). The CDR3 totals 13 residues. Trimming cost V 0 bases and J 5 bases, with 7 bases left between them. Germline values: CDR1 WNHNN, CDR2 SYGVQD (reference sequence). The CDR3 sequence is CASSESQGTEAFF. The CDR3 bases are TGCGCCAGCAGTGAGTCGCAGGGAACTGAAGCTTTCTTT.

The CDR3 spells CASNWQGSTDTQYF. CDR3 DNA: TGTGCCAGCAACTGGCAGGGGAGCACAGATACGCAGTATTTT. The chain couples TRBV6-5 to TRBJ2-3, with TRBD1 as a possible D gene (6 bases). Trimming removed 7 bases from V and 0 bases from J, with 11 bases in between. This CDR3 region has 14 residues. The V gene's germline CDR1 is MNHEY and CDR2 SVGAGI.